These T cell receptor beta chains were read from a single sample in a study of T cell changes during pregnancy in multiple sclerosis. Sequencing used immunoSEQ multiplex PCR; TCRdb keeps in-frame clones, though not all of them. Of approximately 80,000 clones in the sample, roughly nine tenths were seen once. The material was PBMCs, obtained in the first trimester of pregnancy. All receptors come from a female donor in good health, serving as a control in a pregnancy study. Some clones in this sample may be carry-over from other donors' samples. Each CDR3 is given with its conserved first and last residue. D genes are given only for firm matches. A row's size may be missing; if present it is once, few, many or a size class.

.,15,TRBV4-1,TRBJ2-7,TRBD1,CASSQKDRAGYEQYF,TGCGCCAGCAGCCAAAAGGACAGGGCAGGGTACGAGCAGTACTTC
.,17,TRBV7-8,TRBJ2-2,.,CASSLGGSRVNTGELFF,TGTGCCAGCAGCTTAGGAGGCAGCAGGGTTAACACCGGGGAGCTGTTTTTT
.,16,TRBV7-2,TRBJ2-7,TRBD2,CASSSTSGSLGNEQYF,TGTGCCAGCAGCTCGACTAGCGGGAGCCTGGGGAACGAGCAGTACTTC
.,12,TRBV28,TRBJ2-7,.,CASSPAYYEQYF,TGTGCCAGCAGTCCCGCCTACTACGAGCAGTACTTC
.,15,TRBV27,TRBJ2-1,TRBD2,CASSWGLAEYNEQFF,TGTGCCAGCAGTTGGGGACTAGCGGAGTACAATGAGCAGTTCTTC
.,17,TRBV4-1,TRBJ1-3,.,CASSHLGRADSGNTIYF,TGCGCCAGCAGCCATCTGGGCAGGGCGGACTCTGGAAACACCATATATTTT
.,13,TRBV27,TRBJ1-2,.,CASSYRASYGYTF,TGTGCCAGCAGCTACAGGGCTTCCTATGGCTACACCTTC
.,15,TRBV9,TRBJ2-7,TRBD1,CASSPPGQGKIEQYF,TGTGCCAGCAGCCCCCCTGGACAGGGAAAAATCGAGCAGTACTTC
.,16,TRBV21-1,TRBJ2-4,.,CASSKDYNLAKNIQYF,TGTGCCAGCAGCAAAGACTACAACTTAGCCAAAAACATTCAGTACTTC
few,12,TRBV28,TRBJ1-2,.,CASSRGNYGYTF,TGTGCCAGCTCCAGGGGAAACTATGGCTACACCTTC
.,15,TRBV7-9,TRBJ1-2,.,CASSATGGSGYGYTF,TGTGCCAGCAGCGCAACGGGAGGGTCGGGGTATGGCTACACCTTC
.,15,TRBV10-1,TRBJ2-4,.,CASSETQAPKNIQYF,TGCGCCAGCAGTGAGACCCAGGCACCCAAAAACATTCAGTACTTC
.,17,TRBV7-3,TRBJ2-2,TRBD2,CASSLFPSGVNTGELFF,TGTGCCAGCAGCTTATTTCCTAGCGGGGTGAACACCGGGGAGCTGTTTTTT
.,15,TRBV15,TRBJ1-4,.,CATSRVKGTNEKLFF,TGTGCCACCAGCAGAGTGAAGGGGACTAATGAAAAACTGTTTTTT
.,14,TRBV28,TRBJ1-5,TRBD1,CASSPTGINQPQHF,TGTGCCAGCAGCCCGACAGGGATCAATCAGCCCCAGCATTTT